This TCR beta chain is from a study of shared clonotypes between healthy human individuals. Study details: CD8 memory received one plate per donor, CD8 naive two, CD4 memory three and CD4 naive three. Whole-study results and caveats: Expectations were that clonotype sharing among donors would be affected by sequencing depth. It was the few donors that limited the genetic and exposure-history diversity represented.

Splitting the CD4+ cells yielded a CD45RA+ naive subset and a CD45RA-negative memory subset. Assay: immunoSEQ multiplex PCR; the TCRdb copy retains only in-frame clones and omits some. The profile shows some 2.3 million clones, about 92% of them singletons. In the case of this clone: Its antigen is still unknown.

V was pared by 0 bases and J by 6 bases, with 11 bases between. Germline V CDR1 and CDR2: SGHTS, YDEGEE. The CDR3 extends over 14 amino acids. What was sequenced was naive CD4+ T cells from PBMCs. As to subset: CD45RA+ positively selected. This chain joins TRBV5-8 and TRBJ2-3, with D perhaps matching TRBD2 (5 bases). This clonotype was obtained from a man aged 18 to 30 in good health. Some clones in this sample may be carry-over from other donors' samples. The CDR3 sequence is CASSLVRSGDTQYF. The CDR3 nucleotides are TGTGCCAGCAGCTTGGTGCGGAGCGGCGATACGCAGTATTTT.